This T cell receptor (beta chain) derives from a study of OX40 agonist ivuxolimab in advanced cancers. At the level of the whole study: Ivuxolimab was a fully human IgG2 agonistic monoclonal antibody targeting the costimulatory receptor OX40 (CD134). Intravenous ivuxolimab was administered to patients every 2 weeks at six dose levels: 0.01, 0.1, 0.3, 1.5, 3 and 10 mg/kg. Among the 52 dose-escalation patients, some 20 had hepatocellular carcinoma, around 15 melanoma, 9 renal cell carcinoma and 9 head and neck cancer. In the dose-escalation cohort, 82.7% of patients were male, and the mean age was roughly 60 years, with a range of about 20 to 79. Prior anti-PD-1, anti-PD-L1 or anti-CTLA-4 therapy was permitted, and less than 45% of dose-escalation patients had received checkpoint inhibitors. Three dose-escalation patients achieved partial responses, one with hepatocellular carcinoma and two with cutaneous melanoma. Peripheral TCRbeta sequencing was intended to test whether TCR sequence diversity was altered and clonal T-cell expansion was caused by ivuxolimab. The paper reports the monotherapy dose-escalation portion (N of about 52 patients) of the phase I ivuxolimab trial. Broader findings and caveats from the paper: Low levels of normalized T-cell clonal expansion were also shown by some nonresponding patients. At doses from 0.1 to 3.0 mg/kg, clonal expansion was seen in both CD4+ and CD8+ blood T cells between baseline and week 6. In partial responders in the 0.1-3.0 mg/kg groups, normalized peripheral clonal expansion was found to be among the lowest, especially among CD8+ T cells. The antigen specificity of the peripheral T cells that underwent clonal expansion was not determined. After ivuxolimab, expanded clones were on average more numerous among CD8+ T cells than among CD4+ T cells.

Inclusive of the bounding cysteine and phenylalanine, the CDR3 is 14 residues long. Only CDR3 DNA remains: 42 bases, in frame from the first base. The germline V gene yields MRHNA for CDR1 and SNTAGT for CDR2. V trim: 5 bases; J trim: 6 bases; unmatched bases: 7. Patients with autoimmune disease history or receiving systemic immunosuppression were excluded from the trial. Peripheral blood for TCR sequencing was collected from all dose cohorts at baseline, on cycle 4 day 1, and on cycle 7 day 1. Samples came from an open-label, multicenter, first-in-human phase I dose-escalation trial of ivuxolimab. Adults with locally advanced or metastatic melanoma, renal cell carcinoma, hepatocellular carcinoma or head and neck squamous cell carcinoma were enrolled in the trial. Before TCR sequencing, CD4+ T cells and CD8+ T cells from peripheral blood were sorted into separate populations. Genomic DNA was isolated from the sorted cells so that the TCRbeta CDR3 region could be sequenced. The immunoSEQ Assay was used to sequence the TCRbeta CDR3 regions. TCRdb retrieved this table from immuneACCESS and kept in-frame rearrangements only. Not all clones are present; in checked studies, unresolved V genes account for under half, and no reason is known for the remainder. This sample has about 9,000 clones in its table, and approximately 68% of those were observed once. About 40% of the sample goes to the ten largest clones.

Notes on this clone: The antigen this receptor binds is unknown. No base-level quality is on record; no much larger clone is a single base apart.

This receptor was identified in an adult with an advanced solid tumor such as melanoma, head and neck, liver or kidney cancer. The V and J segments used are TRBV6-4 and TRBJ2-7, and 10 bases in between align with TRBD1. This specimen consisted of CD4+ or CD8+ T cells sorted from blood, obtained in a trial of the OX40 agonist ivuxolimab. For the CDR3, the sequence is CASSYLGTGVEQYF. Read as DNA, the sequence is TGTGCCAGCAGTTACTTGGGGACAGGGGTCGAGCAGTACTTC.